The 32 T cell receptor beta chains given below trace back to one sample, sequenced in a study of OX40 agonist ivuxolimab in advanced cancers. The data were produced by immunoSEQ multiplex PCR, yet TCRdb's version contains in-frame clones alone and is incomplete. Altogether 20,000 to 25,000 clones are present, approximately 87% being singletons, with the ten largest covering 15% to 20%. The sample consisted of CD4+ or CD8+ T cells sorted from blood, taken in a trial of the OX40 agonist ivuxolimab. The source of these receptors is an adult with an advanced solid tumor such as melanoma, head and neck, liver or kidney cancer.

The chain has TRBV30 and TRBJ1-1; D is undetermined. The CDR3 is made up of 13 amino acids. V was cut by 1 base and J by 4 bases, with 10 bases left in between. Germline-derived CDR1 and CDR2 are GTSNPN and SVGIG (reference sequence). This CDR3 reads CAWSEPGPTEAFF. Here the CDR3 DNA reads TGTGCCTGGAGTGAACCCGGCCCCACTGAAGCTTTCTTT.

This chain uses TRBV2 with TRBJ2-7; the D gene could be TRBD1 or TRBD2 (5 bases each). V was cut by 0 bases and J by 6 bases, with 15 bases left in between. Per the germline V gene, CDR1 is SNHLY and CDR2 is FYNNEI. The CDR3 consists of 15 residues. The CDR3 sequence: CASSEARGGSSEQYF. CDR3 nucleotide sequence: TGTGCCAGCAGTGAAGCTCGTGGGGGTAGTAGCGAGCAGTACTTC.

V gene TRBV5-1 combines with J gene TRBJ2-5; a weak D match, TRBD2 (6 bases). V shed 0 bases and J shed 4 bases, with 19 bases lying between them. The CDR3 is 17 residues long. In germline, CDR1 is SGHRS, CDR2 YFSETQ. The chain's CDR3 is CASSLAEEGDIGETQYF. The CDR3 DNA sequence: TGCGCCAGCAGCTTGGCAGAGGAGGGAGATATAGGAGAGACCCAGTACTTC.

V usage is TRBV6-6 and J usage is TRBJ1-1; weak D call: TRBD1 (5 bases). There are 14 residues in the CDR3. Germline values: CDR1 MNHNY, CDR2 SVGAGI (reference sequence). The V and J ends lost 4 bases and 1 base respectively, with 10 bases between them. CDR3 DNA: TGTGCCAGCAGTTTGGACATTCCGAACACTGAAGCTTTCTTT. Encoded protein: CASSLDIPNTEAFF.

The V gene is TRBV19, the J gene TRBJ2-2; D perhaps matches TRBD1 (5 bases). Germline-derived CDR1 and CDR2 are LNHDA and SQIVND (reference sequence). The CDR3 length is 14 residues. V lost 4 bases to trimming and J lost 1 base, with 7 bases between them. CDR3 bases: TGTGCCAGTAGTAGACAGCTGAACACCGGGGAGCTGTTTTTT. It encodes CASSRQLNTGELFF.

The table lists this clone with a count of one. V is TRBV6-5 and J is TRBJ2-1; 7 bases are shared with TRBD1. Germline values: CDR1 MNHEY, CDR2 SVGAGI. J was trimmed by 1 base and V by 4 bases; bases with no gene match: 1. CDR3 length equals 14 residues. CDR3 bases: TGTGCCAGCAGTTCGGGACAGTCCTACAATGAGCAGTTCTTC. Encoded protein: CASSSGQSYNEQFF.

The J gene is TRBJ1-1, the V gene TRBV5-1; tentatively, D is TRBD1 (5 bases). The germline CDR1 and CDR2 sequences are SGHRS and YFSETQ. V was clipped by 0 bases and J by 4 bases, with 10 bases between them. This CDR3 comprises 14 residues. This CDR3 is CASSLGSGGTEAFF. The CDR3 DNA reads as TGCGCCAGCAGCTTGGGATCGGGGGGCACTGAAGCTTTCTTT.

This chain connects TRBV4-1 to TRBJ2-7; 9 nucleotides align to TRBD1. The CDR3 contains 15 residues. Germline V gives CDR1 MGHRA, CDR2 YSYEKL. V lost 1 base and J lost 2; bases outside the gene matches: 3. Here the CDR3 DNA reads TGCGCCAGCAGCCAAGGACAGGGGGGAACCTACGAGCAGTACTTC. This sequence encodes CASSQGQGGTYEQYF.

The count of this clone is one. The V and J genes are TRBV21-1 and TRBJ1-2; the D call TRBD1 from the table was never checked on the DNA. TRBV21-1 is a pseudogene segment. This CDR3 has 13 residues. CDR3 nucleotides: TGTGCCAGCAGCAAAGTTCAGGGGGCGGGCTACACCTTC. Translating gives CASSKVQGAGYTF.

The genes are TRBV2 and TRBJ2-3, with 9 positions matching TRBD2. V dropped 4 bases and J dropped 4; count of bases not matched to a gene: 9. Germline loops: CDR1 SNHLY, CDR2 FYNNEI. The CDR3 totals 16 residues. The CDR3 nucleotides are TGTGCCAGCAGTGGCTATAGCGGGGGCGGCGCAGATACGCAGTATTTT. It yields the protein CASSGYSGGGADTQYF. The full variable domain, with the rest looked up from reference TRBV2 and TRBJ2-3, is EPEVTQTPSHQVTQMGQEVILRCVPISNHLYFYWYRQILGQKVEFLVSFYNNEISEKSEIFDDQFSVERPDGSNFTLKIRSTKLEDSAMYFCASSGYSGGGADTQYFGPGTRLTVL.

The gene calls are TRBV27 and TRBJ2-6; D remains unclear. Trimming stripped 5 bases from V and 0 bases from J, with 8 bases between. The CDR3 totals 15 residues. The germline V gene encodes CDR1 MNHEY and CDR2 SMNVEV (reference sequence). CDR3 nucleotides: TGTGCCAGCAGTATCGACAACTCTGGGGCCAACGTCCTGACTTTC. Translated, it gives CASSIDNSGANVLTF.

The chain recombines TRBV5-4 with TRBJ1-1; D not certain. The CDR3 has 14 residues. V dropped 0 bases and J dropped 4 bases, with 10 bases sitting between them. The germline V gene has CDR1 SGHNT and CDR2 YYREEE (reference sequence). The DNA of the CDR3 is TGTGCCAGCAGCTTGGAGGGAAGAGGCACTGAAGCTTTCTTT. Its protein is CASSLEGRGTEAFF.

V is TRBV14 and J is TRBJ2-3, with 9 bases fitting TRBD2. J was trimmed by 5 bases and V by 0 bases; bases with no gene match: 3. The CDR3 loop spans 15 amino acids. Germline CDR1 SGHDN, CDR2 FVKESK. In nucleotides, the CDR3 is TGTGCCAGCAGCCAAGAGCGGGGGGGCCTAGATACGCAGTATTTT. Translating gives CASSQERGGLDTQYF.

The chain carries TRBV19 and TRBJ1-1; D possibly corresponds to TRBD1 (6 bases). In germline, CDR1 is LNHDA, CDR2 SQIVND (reference sequence). This CDR3 comprises 16 residues. V was clipped by 7 bases and J by 0 bases, with 18 bases between them. The CDR3 here is CASTTRQAVMNTEAFF. CDR3 in DNA: TGTGCCAGTACCACACGACAGGCAGTTATGAACACTGAAGCTTTCTTT.

This rearrangement joins TRBV2 to TRBJ2-5; 12 bases agree with TRBD2. Germline assignment: CDR1 SNHLY and CDR2 FYNNEI. J gave up 1 base and V 2 bases, and 11 bases lay outside the gene matches. The CDR3 runs to 19 residues. CDR3 region: CASSESWAEGLAGQETQYF. The CDR3, as DNA: TGTGCCAGCAGTGAATCATGGGCGGAGGGACTAGCGGGCCAAGAGACCCAGTACTTC.

This rearrangement joins TRBV6-4 to TRBJ2-3; D unresolved. V lost 2 bases, J lost 2 bases, and 8 bases lay in between. Germline V gene sequence: CDR1 MRHNA, CDR2 SNTAGT. The CDR3 has 14 amino acids. The CDR3 nucleotides read TGTGCCAGCAGTGACGGCCAGTTCACAGATACGCAGTATTTT. Translated: CASSDGQFTDTQYF.

This chain connects TRBV15 to TRBJ1-4, with D maybe TRBD1 (6 bases). The germline gives CDR1 LNHNV, CDR2 YYDKDF (reference sequence). The CDR3 sequence is 17 residues long. V was cut by 0 bases and J by 3 bases, with 14 bases left in between. CDR3 DNA sequence: TGTGCCACCAGCAGAGATCGTATGGGGGCGGCTAATGAAAAACTGTTTTTT. Translated, it gives CATSRDRMGAANEKLFF.

The V call is TRBV27, the J call TRBJ2-3; 11 bases are a match to TRBD2. Germline values: CDR1 MNHEY, CDR2 SMNVEV (reference sequence). V dropped 7 bases and J dropped 6; count of bases not matched to a gene: 12. The CDR3 consists of 16 residues. CDR3 bases: TGTGCCAGCAACGACATAGCGGGGGGGCCCCGTGATACGCAGTATTTT. Translation gives CASNDIAGGPRDTQYF.

The chain carries TRBV5-4 and TRBJ2-5; TRBD1 matches 11 bases. The CDR3 loop spans 15 amino acids. V lost 4 bases to trimming and J lost 3 bases; unmatched junction nucleotides: 5. The germline gives CDR1 SGHNT, CDR2 YYREEE (reference sequence). The CDR3 region is CASSPRTGGEETQYF. DNA for the CDR3: TGTGCCAGCAGCCCGCGGACAGGGGGCGAAGAGACCCAGTACTTC.

This clone turned up a few times. The V gene is TRBV4-2, the J gene TRBJ1-2; no clear D. The CDR3 sequence is 15 residues long. The V gene lost 7 bases and the J gene lost 1 base, with 16 bases spanning the gap. Germline V lookup: CDR1 LGHNA, CDR2 YNFKEQ. DNA for the CDR3: TGTGCCAGCACCTCCCGGGGATTAGGTAACTATGGCTACACCTTC. Amino acids: CASTSRGLGNYGYTF.

J is TRBJ2-4 and V is TRBV5-8, with D uncertain. CDR1 and CDR2 from the germline V gene are SGHTS and YDEGEE. The CDR3 contains 15 residues. V was trimmed by 4 bases and J by 9 bases, leaving 20 bases between them. CDR3 sequence reads: CASSLPGPIKAIQYF. CDR3 coding DNA: TGTGCCAGCAGCCTTCCCGGGCCCATCAAAGCCATTCAGTACTTC. The full variable domain, completed using reference TRBV5-8 and TRBJ2-4, is EAGVTQSPTHLIKTRGQQATLRCSPISGHTSVYWYQQALGLGLQFLLWYDEGEERNRGNFPPRFSGRQFPNYSSELNVNALELEDSALYLCASSLPGPIKAIQYFGAGTRLSVL.

The gene calls are TRBV7-9 and TRBJ2-1; possibly TRBD2 for D (6 bases). CDR3 length equals 15 residues. V was trimmed by 6 bases and J by 8 bases, leaving 20 bases between them. Germline V gene lookup returns CDR1 SEHNR and CDR2 FQNEAQ (reference sequence). The CDR3 region has the DNA TGTGCCAGCAGTCCCGGGACTTCCGTAATCGATGAGCAGTTCTTC. Protein product: CASSPGTSVIDEQFF.

The chain couples TRBV7-2 to TRBJ2-7; 8 bases line up with TRBD2. CDR3 length: 14 residues. After removal of 3 bases from V and 4 bases from J, the junction contained 5 bases not matched to a gene. CDR1 SGHTA and CDR2 FQGNSA come from the germline V gene. CDR3 coding DNA: TGTGCCAGCAGCTTCTACGGGGGGGCTTACGAGCAGTACTTC. Protein product: CASSFYGGAYEQYF.

The V call is TRBV10-3, the J call TRBJ1-5; no definite D call. This CDR3 is 14 amino acids long. Germline CDR1 is ENHRY and CDR2 is SYGVKD. Between the trimmed V and J ends, which lost 3 bases and 4 bases, there was a span of 10 bases. The CDR3 DNA sequence: TGTGCCATCAGTGAATCGCAGGCGAATCAGCCCCAGCATTTT. It is translated as CAISESQANQPQHF.

CDR3 residues: CASSGSGQGKDYTF. CDR3 DNA: TGTGCCAGCAGCGGATCGGGACAGGGCAAGGACTACACCTTC. V gene TRBV9 combines with J gene TRBJ1-2, with 9 positions matching TRBD1. The germline gives CDR1 SGDLS, CDR2 YYNGEE. With 3 bases clipped from V and 10 bases from J, the junction kept 10 bases outside the gene matches. CDR3 length: 14 residues.

The genes are TRBV6-6 and TRBJ1-1; 7 nucleotides match TRBD1. Germline V gene sequence: CDR1 MNHNY, CDR2 SVGAGI (reference sequence). This CDR3 is 14 amino acids long. Trimming took 4 bases from V and 1 from J; bases not matched to a gene: 3. The CDR3 coding sequence is TGTGCCAGCAGTTGGGGACAGCCGAACACTGAAGCTTTCTTT. Translation gives CASSWGQPNTEAFF.

The rearrangement uses TRBV9 and TRBJ2-5; 7 bases are shared with TRBD2. V lost 1 base and J lost 2; bases outside the gene matches: 5. The CDR3 runs 15 residues. Germline values: CDR1 SGDLS, CDR2 YYNGEE. The CDR3 loop is CASSVSGERQETQYF. The CDR3 nucleotides read TGTGCCAGCAGCGTAAGCGGGGAGAGGCAAGAGACCCAGTACTTC.

A single count supports this clone. The chain has TRBV6-1 and TRBJ2-1, with D tentatively TRBD1 (5 bases). Germline CDR1 and CDR2: MNHNS and SASEGT. The CDR3 is 13 residues long. The germline V and J ends were trimmed by 1 base and 5 bases, with 6 bases remaining between them. CDR3 amino acids: CASSEDRHNEQFF. The CDR3 bases are TGTGCCAGCAGTGAAGACAGGCACAATGAGCAGTTCTTC.

This clone has only a few counts. The chain carries TRBV7-8 and TRBJ2-6, with 11 bases identical to TRBD1. The CDR3 consists of 18 residues. The ends lost 1 base at V and 3 bases at J; junction bases unmatched: 5. The V gene's germline CDR1 is SGHVS and CDR2 FQNEAQ. CDR3 DNA sequence: TGTGCCAGCAGCTTAGAAGGACAGGGGGCGTTTGGGGCCAACGTCCTGACTTTC. Protein sequence: CASSLEGQGAFGANVLTF.

In its sample, this clone is large (0.1 to 1%). The chain is built from TRBV27 and TRBJ2-1; the D gene could be TRBD1 or TRBD2 (6 bases each). This CDR3 spans 14 amino acids. The V end was cut by 3 bases, the J end by 8 bases, with 14 bases between. Germline CDR1 reads MNHEY; CDR2 reads SMNVEV (reference sequence). The CDR3 protein is CASSLAGEDDEQFF. CDR3 DNA: TGTGCCAGCAGTTTGGCAGGGGAGGACGATGAGCAGTTCTTC.

The chain employs TRBV19 and TRBJ1-1; tentative D call: TRBD1 (6 bases). Trimming shortened V by 7 bases and J by 11 bases, and 20 bases separated the two germline ends. CDR1 is LNHDA, CDR2 SQIVND, per germline (reference sequence). This CDR3 spans 13 amino acids. CDR3 sequence: CASNRGQIAPAFF. CDR3 DNA sequence: TGTGCCAGTAATAGAGGACAGATCGCGCCGGCTTTCTTT.

Here the CDR3 reads CASSIGQGNEQFF. The CDR3 nucleotides are TGTGCCAGTAGTATAGGGCAGGGGAATGAGCAGTTCTTC. V is TRBV19 and J is TRBJ2-1; tentatively, D is TRBD1 (6 bases). The CDR3 contains 13 residues. Trimming took 1 base from V and 7 from J, leaving 8 bases between them. Looked up from germline, CDR1 is LNHDA and CDR2 is SQIVND (reference sequence).